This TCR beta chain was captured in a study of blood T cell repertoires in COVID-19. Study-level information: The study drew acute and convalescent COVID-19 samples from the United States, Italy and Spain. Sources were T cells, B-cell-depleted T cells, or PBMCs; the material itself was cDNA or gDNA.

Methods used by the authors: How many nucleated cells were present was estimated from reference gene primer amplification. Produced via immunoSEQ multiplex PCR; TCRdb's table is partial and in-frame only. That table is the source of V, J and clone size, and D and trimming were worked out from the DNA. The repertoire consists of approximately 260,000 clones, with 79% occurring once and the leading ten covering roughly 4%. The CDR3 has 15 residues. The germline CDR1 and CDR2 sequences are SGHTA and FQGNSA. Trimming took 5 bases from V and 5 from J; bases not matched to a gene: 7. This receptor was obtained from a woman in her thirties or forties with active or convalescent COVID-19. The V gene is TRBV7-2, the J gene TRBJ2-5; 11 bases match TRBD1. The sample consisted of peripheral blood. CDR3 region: CASSDGQGAGETQYF. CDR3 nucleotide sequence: TGTGCCAGCAGCGACGGACAGGGGGCCGGGGAGACCCAGTACTTC. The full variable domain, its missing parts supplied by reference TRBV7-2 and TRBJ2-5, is GAGVSQSPSNKVTEKGKDVELRCDPISGHTALYWYRQSLGQGLEFLIYFQGNSAPDKSGLPSDRFSAERTGGSVSTLTIQRTQQEDSAVYLCASSDGQGAGETQYFGPGTRLLVL.